The rows below give T cell receptor beta chains drawn from one sample of a study of blood T cell repertoires in COVID-19. The assay was immunoSEQ multiplex PCR, and TCRdb's table has in-frame clones only and misses some. Of about 250,000 clones listed, around 86% were seen once; the top ten hold roughly 5.2%. Input material: peripheral blood. The receptors come from a woman aged 80 or older with COVID-19, enrolled during active disease. CDR3s include the opening cysteine and the closing phenylalanine or tryptophan. A D gene is named only where the DNA matches it firmly. Expanded clones are given a class, and other clones once, few, many or no size at all.

>TRBV15|-|18|TRBJ2-3|-
CATSRDYEGTSSTDTQYF
TGTGCCACCAGCAGAGATTATGAAGGGACTTCAAGCACAGATACGCAGTATTTT
>TRBV24-1|TRBD1|16|TRBJ1-1|-
CATSDSRQGKWTEAFF
TGTGCCACCAGTGACTCCCGACAGGGAAAGTGGACTGAAGCTTTCTTT
>TRBV30|TRBD1|13|TRBJ2-7|-
CAWSRTGYDEQYF
TGTGCCTGGAGTAGGACAGGGTACGACGAGCAGTACTTC
>TRBV6-5|TRBD1|15|TRBJ1-2|-
CASSYRDRGNYGYTF
TGTGCCAGCAGTTACCGGGACAGGGGAAACTATGGCTACACCTTC
>TRBV7-8|-|15|TRBJ2-7|few
CASSLEGGLIYEQYF
TGTGCCAGCAGCCTAGAGGGAGGACTGATCTACGAGCAGTACTTC
>TRBV3-1/TRBV3-2|TRBD1|13|TRBJ1-2|-
CASSHDRGHGYTF
TGTGCCAGCAGTCATGACAGGGGGCATGGCTACACCTTC
>TRBV7-2|TRBD1|14|TRBJ1-1|-
CAGSWGQGKTEAFF
TGTGCCGGCTCCTGGGGACAGGGCAAAACTGAAGCTTTCTTT
>TRBV18|-|15|TRBJ1-6|-
CASSPPMEGSSPLHF
TGTGCCAGCTCACCACCGATGGAGGGCTCCTCACCCCTCCACTTT
>TRBV5-1|TRBD1|16|TRBJ2-5|-
CASSLSGTGSQETQYF
TGCGCCAGCAGCTTATCCGGGACAGGATCACAAGAGACCCAGTACTTC
>TRBV11-1|-|15|TRBJ2-5|-
CASSSRDFLGETQYF
TGTGCCAGCAGCTCTCGGGACTTCCTAGGGGAGACCCAGTACTTC
>TRBV28|-|11|TRBJ1-6|-
CASRGRQSLHF
TGTGCCAGCCGGGGTCGCCAATCCCTCCACTTT
>TRBV3-1/TRBV3-2|-|14|TRBJ1-1|once
CASSQVLVGAEAFF
TGTGCCAGCAGCCAAGTCTTGGTCGGGGCTGAAGCTTTCTTT
>TRBV7-2|-|15|TRBJ1-2|-
CASRANPVGEYGYTF
TGTGCCAGCAGGGCAAATCCAGTAGGAGAATATGGCTACACCTTC
>TRBV20-1|-|10|TRBJ1-1|-
CSASQTEAFF
TGCAGTGCTAGTCAGACTGAAGCTTTCTTT
>TRBV20-1|-|14|TRBJ1-1|-
CSASGPERGTEAFF
TGCAGTGCTAGTGGTCCAGAGAGAGGGACTGAAGCTTTCTTT
>TRBV6-6|-|14|TRBJ2-2|once
CASSYASSLGELFF
TGTGCCAGCAGTTACGCGTCTAGCCTCGGGGAGCTGTTTTTT
>TRBV6-5|-|13|TRBJ1-5|-
CASSRTGDQPQHF
TGTGCCAGCAGTCGCACGGGGGATCAGCCCCAGCATTTT
>TRBV5-1|-|15|TRBJ1-2|-
CASSSAPDRNYGYTF
TGCGCCAGCAGCTCGGCCCCCGACAGGAACTATGGCTACACCTTC
>TRBV11-2|TRBD2|19|TRBJ2-1|-
CASSLGTSGGFGIFNEQFF
TGTGCCAGCAGCTTAGGGACTAGCGGGGGCTTTGGCATCTTTAATGAGCAGTTCTTC
>TRBV18|-|14|TRBJ2-5|-
CASSHRQAQETQYF
TGTGCCAGCTCACACCGACAGGCCCAAGAGACCCAGTACTTC
>TRBV12-1|-|17|TRBJ1-5|-
CASSFSWGRVSNQPQHF
TGTGCCAGCAGCTTCTCGTGGGGGAGGGTGAGCAATCAGCCCCAGCATTTT
>TRBV24-1|-|13|TRBJ2-5|-
CATSDFPGETQYF
TGTGCCACCAGTGATTTCCCAGGAGAGACCCAGTACTTC
>TRBV10-3|-|12|TRBJ1-6|-
CAISDVNAPLHF
TGTGCCATCAGTGACGTTAATGCACCCCTCCACTTT
>TRBV27|TRBD1|16|TRBJ1-2|-
CASSHELTTGNYGYTF
TGTGCCAGCAGTCATGAGTTGACGACAGGGAACTATGGCTACACCTTC
>TRBV7-2|-|12|TRBJ1-6|-
CASSWTGSSLHF
TGTGCCAGCAGCTGGACTGGCTCGTCCCTCCACTTT
>TRBV10-2|-|13|TRBJ1-2|few
CASSESSGNGYTF
TGCGCCAGCAGTGAGTCATCGGGAAATGGCTACACCTTC
>TRBV30|TRBD1|12|TRBJ1-2|-
CAWSGTGDGYTF
TGTGCCTGGAGTGGGACAGGGGATGGCTACACCTTC
>TRBV9|TRBD1|15|TRBJ2-3|-
CASSVAGTERDTQYF
TGTGCCAGCAGCGTCGCAGGGACAGAAAGAGATACGCAGTATTTT
>TRBV24-1|-|12|TRBJ1-5|-
CATSDPGQPQHF
TGTGCCACCAGTGATCCCGGTCAGCCCCAGCATTTT
>TRBV5-1|TRBD1|15|TRBJ1-5|-
CASSPTGVGNQPQHF
TGCGCCAGCAGCCCTACAGGGGTCGGAAATCAGCCCCAGCATTTT
>TRBV27|-|15|TRBJ2-1|-
CASSFDQVSYNEQFF
TGTGCCAGCAGTTTCGACCAGGTTTCCTACAATGAGCAGTTCTTC
>TRBV10-3|-|16|TRBJ2-3|-
CAISEGGDRSTDTQYF
TGTGCCATCAGTGAGGGGGGGGACAGGAGCACAGATACGCAGTATTTT
>TRBV19|-|14|TRBJ2-2|-
CASLSGPGTGELFF
TGTGCCAGTTTGAGCGGTCCGGGCACCGGGGAGCTGTTTTTT
>TRBV19|-|18|TRBJ1-5|-
CASSINLGRPIGNQPQHF
TGTGCCAGTAGTATTAACTTAGGCAGGCCTATTGGCAATCAGCCCCAGCATTTT
>TRBV6-5|-|14|TRBJ1-1|few
CASRATATGTEAFF
TGTGCCAGCAGAGCAACAGCCACGGGAACTGAAGCTTTCTTT
>TRBV5-6|-|15|TRBJ1-1|-
CASSFVILRGTEAFF
TGTGCCAGCAGCTTCGTCATCCTTCGGGGCACTGAAGCTTTCTTT
>TRBV5-1|TRBD1|15|TRBJ1-1|-
CASSSSQGMGTEAFF
TGCGCCAGCAGCTCTTCACAGGGGATGGGCACTGAAGCTTTCTTT